One and the same sample provided the 24 T cell receptor beta chains below, sequenced in a study of shared clonotypes between healthy human individuals. Sequencing used immunoSEQ multiplex PCR; TCRdb keeps in-frame clones, though not all of them. Of roughly 650,000 clones listed, around 97% are singletons. Sequencing was done on a sample of naive CD4+ T cells sorted from blood. Subset defined: CD45RA+ positively selected. These receptor sequences come from a woman aged 25 to 39 in good health.

J is TRBJ2-3 and V is TRBV9; 10 bases are shared with TRBD2. Germline CDR1 and CDR2: SGDLS and YYNGEE. V lost 4 bases and J lost 2; bases outside the gene matches: 19. The CDR3 sequence is 20 residues long. CDR3 loop: CASSPSLAGTDWRHTDTQYF. CDR3 DNA sequence: TGTGCCAGCAGCCCCTCACTAGCGGGGACCGACTGGCGACACACAGATACGCAGTATTTT.

V and J are TRBV7-2 and TRBJ2-1; TRBD2 might be the D (5 bases). Germline CDR1 reads SGHTA; CDR2 reads FQGNSA. The CDR3 has 12 residues. V was clipped by 4 bases and J by 7 bases, with 8 bases between them. The CDR3 DNA reads as TGTGCCAGCAGCTCTAGGAGGAATGAGCAGTTCTTC. Translated: CASSSRRNEQFF.

The V call is TRBV28, the J call TRBJ2-5, with 13 positions matching TRBD2. The CDR3 has 14 amino acids. V gave up 8 bases and J gave up 2 bases; unmatched junction bases: 2. The germline V gene has CDR1 MDHEN and CDR2 SYDVKM. This CDR3 reads CASWTSGGQETQYF. The CDR3 DNA reads as TGTGCCAGCTGGACTAGCGGGGGACAAGAGACCCAGTACTTC.

This clone was detected only a few times. This sequence joins TRBV6-7 and TRBJ1-1, with unresolved D. TRBV6-7 is labeled an ORF, and its function is uncertain. CDR3 length: 13 amino acids. Trimming cost V 5 bases and J 7 bases, with 14 bases left between them. The CDR3 nucleotides are TGTGCCAGCAGTCAACAGACCAAGGGTGAAGCTTTCTTT. Translated, it gives CASSQQTKGEAFF.

The chain combines TRBV19 with TRBJ1-1, with D tentatively TRBD1 (6 bases). The CDR3 is 14 residues long. V was cut by 5 bases and J by 1 base, with 11 bases left in between. Germline V gives CDR1 LNHDA, CDR2 SQIVND (reference sequence). CDR3 sequence reads: CASSLRGANTEAFF. The CDR3 DNA reads TGTGCCAGTAGTCTCCGGGGGGCGAACACTGAAGCTTTCTTT.

Comments on this clone: Other DNA sequences of this sample code for an identical CDR3. V gene TRBV6-5 combines with J gene TRBJ2-7; 10 nucleotides agree with TRBD1. Trimming cost V 7 bases and J 4 bases; bases outside gene matches: 4. Germline CDR1 MNHEY, CDR2 SVGAGI. This CDR3 region has 13 residues. CDR3 DNA sequence: TGTGCCAGCACCAGGGACAGGGGTTACGAGCAGTACTTC. Translated: CASTRDRGYEQYF.

This clone appeared a single time. The gene calls are TRBV28 and TRBJ1-5; tentative D call: TRBD1 (5 bases). The CDR3 consists of 18 residues. Germline V gives CDR1 MDHEN, CDR2 SYDVKM. V lost 0 bases to trimming and J lost 1 base, with 16 bases between them. The CDR3 nucleotides read TGTGCCAGCAGTTTATGGGGGGGAACCCAATGGAGCAATCAGCCCCAGCATTTT. It encodes CASSLWGGTQWSNQPQHF. The whole variable domain, filled in from reference TRBV28 and TRBJ1-5, reads DVKVTQSSRYLVKRTGEKVFLECVQDMDHENMFWYRQDPGLGLRLIYFSYDVKMKEKGDIPEGYSVSREKKERFSLILESASTNQTSMYLCASSLWGGTQWSNQPQHFGDGTRLSIL.

The chain carries TRBV28 and TRBJ1-2; D not resolved. The length of the CDR3 is 16 residues. The germline gives CDR1 MDHEN, CDR2 SYDVKM. Trimming took 2 bases from V and 4 from J, leaving 17 bases between them. The CDR3 DNA sequence: TGTGCCAGCAGTTTACCCAAACTAGCGGGAGCCTATGGCTACACCTTC. Protein: CASSLPKLAGAYGYTF.

The CDR3 DNA follows: TGTGCCAGCAGTTCGACAGGGGGCATTTTGACGTACGAGCAGTACTTC. This codes for CASSSTGGILTYEQYF. The rearrangement uses TRBV27 and TRBJ2-7; 10 bases are shared with TRBD1. The CDR3 is made up of 16 amino acids. Germline lookup yields CDR1 MNHEY and CDR2 SMNVEV (reference sequence). V lost 4 bases, J lost 4 bases, and 10 bases stayed unmatched.

This chain links TRBV10-3 with TRBJ2-7; 8 nucleotides match TRBD1. Germline CDR1 ENHRY, CDR2 SYGVKD. The CDR3 spans 15 residues. Germline trimming cut 5 bases from V and 7 bases from J; bases unmatched to any gene: 13. CDR3 sequence: CAISPRDRSFKEQYF. For the CDR3, the DNA is TGTGCCATCAGTCCTCGGGACAGGTCCTTTAAAGAGCAGTACTTC.

The chain is built from TRBV18 and TRBJ1-2; weak D call: TRBD1 (6 bases). The CDR3 length is 15 residues. Between the trimmed V and J ends, which lost 3 bases and 6 bases, there was a span of 17 bases. From germline, CDR1 is KGHSH and CDR2 LQKENI. Here the CDR3 DNA reads TGTGCCAGCTCACCGTCTCCGGACAGAGATAATGGCTACACCTTC. Translation gives CASSPSPDRDNGYTF.

This chain links TRBV18 with TRBJ2-3, with a tentative D call TRBD2 (6 bases). Germline V gives CDR1 KGHSH, CDR2 LQKENI. V lost 3 bases and J 2 bases, leaving 12 bases between the germline ends. This CDR3 is built from 15 residues. The CDR3 nucleotides are TGTGCCAGCTCACCGAAACTAGCCCACACAGATACGCAGTATTTT. Protein sequence: CASSPKLAHTDTQYF. Supplemented by reference TRBV18 and TRBJ2-3, the full variable domain reads NAGVMQNPRHLVRRRGQEARLRCSPMKGHSHVYWYRQLPEEGLKFMVYLQKENIIDESGMPKERFSAEFPKEGPSILRIQQVVRGDSAAYFCASSPKLAHTDTQYFGPGTRLTVL.

The genes are TRBV28 and TRBJ2-5; D not certain. CDR1 MDHEN and CDR2 SYDVKM come from the germline V gene. This CDR3 contains 14 residues. The V end was cut by 5 bases, the J end by 11 bases, with 21 bases between. The CDR3 coding sequence is TGTGCCAGCAGTCCGTTTCTCCGGCTCCAAGAGCAGTACTTC. It is translated as CASSPFLRLQEQYF.

The gene calls are TRBV2 and TRBJ2-7; D is unclear. Between the trimmed V and J ends, which lost 7 bases and 4 bases, there was a span of 20 bases. Per germline, CDR1 SNHLY and CDR2 FYNNEI. The CDR3 covers 15 residues. CDR3 sequence reads: CASKGRRPPPYEQYF. The CDR3 DNA follows: TGTGCCAGCAAGGGTAGGCGGCCGCCCCCTTACGAGCAGTACTTC.

Comment on this clone: Other DNA sequences in this specimen translate into the identical CDR3. This chain connects TRBV27 to TRBJ2-7; 7 nucleotides agree with TRBD1. J lost 2 bases, V lost 3 bases, and 4 bases had no gene match. In germline, CDR1 is MNHEY, CDR2 SMNVEV (reference sequence). The CDR3 has 14 amino acids. CDR3 bases: TGTGCCAGCAGTTTTAACAGGGGAGCCTACGAGCAGTACTTC. Protein sequence: CASSFNRGAYEQYF.

This chain joins TRBV7-2 and TRBJ2-1; tentative D call: TRBD1 (5 bases). Germline CDR1 reads SGHTA; CDR2 reads FQGNSA. This CDR3 spans 12 amino acids. V lost 0 bases and J 9 bases, leaving 6 bases between the germline ends. The CDR3 region is CASSLAGLEQFF. The DNA of the CDR3 is TGTGCCAGCAGCTTAGCGGGGCTTGAGCAGTTCTTC.

The rearrangement joins TRBV28 to TRBJ2-1; no reliable D call. V lost 6 bases to trimming and J lost 3 bases, with 12 bases between them. In germline, CDR1 is MDHEN, CDR2 SYDVKM. The CDR3 is made up of 14 amino acids. The CDR3 region is CASSRSHNYNEQFF. Here the CDR3 DNA reads TGTGCCAGCAGCAGATCTCACAACTACAATGAGCAGTTCTTC.

The genes are TRBV4-1 and TRBJ2-1; 11 bases fit TRBD2. This CDR3 has 19 residues. J lost 0 bases, V lost 2 bases, and 9 bases had no gene match. CDR1 and CDR2 (germline): MGHRA, YSYEKL. The CDR3 DNA follows: TGCGCCAGCAGCCAATTTGGGACTAGCGGATCAGCCTCCTACAATGAGCAGTTCTTC. It specifies CASSQFGTSGSASYNEQFF.

The chain uses TRBV19 and TRBJ1-5; maybe TRBD1 (6 bases). CDR1 is LNHDA, CDR2 SQIVND, per germline (reference sequence). V lost 3 bases and J 7 bases, leaving 16 bases between the germline ends. CDR3 length equals 15 residues. CDR3 coding DNA: TGTGCCAGTAGTATCAGAGGCAGGGGATACCAGCCCCAGCATTTT. It specifies CASSIRGRGYQPQHF.

The rearrangement joins TRBV19 to TRBJ1-2, with 7 bases matching TRBD1. Germline CDR1 reads LNHDA; CDR2 reads SQIVND (reference sequence). This CDR3 has 12 amino acids. With 5 bases clipped from V and 11 bases from J, the junction kept 8 bases outside the gene matches. The CDR3 protein is CASSLLQGWYTF. The CDR3 DNA reads as TGTGCCAGTAGTCTATTACAGGGGTGGTACACCTTC.

V usage is TRBV28 and J usage is TRBJ1-2; D perhaps matches TRBD1 (5 bases). The V and J ends lost 6 bases and 10 bases respectively, with 18 bases between them. Germline V CDR1 and CDR2: MDHEN, SYDVKM. The CDR3 length is 13 residues. The CDR3 sequence: CASSRTGYLLYTF. Here the CDR3 DNA reads TGTGCCAGCAGCCGTACAGGCTACCTCCTCTACACCTTC.

The J gene is TRBJ2-1, the V gene TRBV10-2; TRBD2 matches at 7 bases. The ends lost 6 bases at V and 6 bases at J; junction bases unmatched: 11. Looked up from germline, CDR1 is WSHSY and CDR2 is SAAADI. This CDR3 is built from 15 residues. CDR3 region: CASRASGTTGNEQFF. The CDR3 DNA follows: TGCGCCAGCAGGGCTAGCGGAACGACTGGCAATGAGCAGTTCTTC.

For this clone: This sample also contains other DNA sequences that code for the same CDR3. The chain combines TRBV10-3 with TRBJ1-2, with 7 bases lining up with TRBD1. CDR1 is ENHRY and CDR2 is SYGVKD in the germline V gene. With V trimmed by 2 bases and J by 5 bases, 2 bases remained unmatched. The CDR3 totals 13 residues. The CDR3 spells CAISEGDSYGYTF. The DNA of the CDR3 is TGTGCCATCAGTGAGGGGGACAGTTATGGCTACACCTTC.

This clone was counted once. V gene TRBV10-3 combines with J gene TRBJ2-1, with D unclear. The CDR3 consists of 18 residues. Trimming left V 2 bases short and J 2 bases short, with 19 bases between. The germline V gene has CDR1 ENHRY and CDR2 SYGVKD. The CDR3 sequence: CAISEKGGGALTYNEQFF. The CDR3 DNA follows: TGTGCCATCAGTGAGAAGGGTGGTGGAGCCCTCACCTACAATGAGCAGTTCTTC.